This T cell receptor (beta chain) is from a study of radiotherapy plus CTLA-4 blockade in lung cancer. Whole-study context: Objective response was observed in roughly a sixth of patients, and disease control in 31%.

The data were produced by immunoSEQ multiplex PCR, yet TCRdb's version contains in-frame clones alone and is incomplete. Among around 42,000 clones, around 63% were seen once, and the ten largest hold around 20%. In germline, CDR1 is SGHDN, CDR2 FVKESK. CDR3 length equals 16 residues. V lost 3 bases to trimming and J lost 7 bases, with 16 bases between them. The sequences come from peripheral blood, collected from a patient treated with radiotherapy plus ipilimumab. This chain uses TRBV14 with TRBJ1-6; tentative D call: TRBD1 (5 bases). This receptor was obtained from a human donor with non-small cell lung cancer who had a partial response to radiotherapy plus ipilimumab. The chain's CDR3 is CASSHGRSPGNSPLHF. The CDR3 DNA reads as TGTGCCAGCAGCCACGGAAGAAGTCCAGGGAATTCACCCCTCCACTTT.